This entry describes one T cell receptor (beta chain). This clone was counted at least ten times. Its antigen specificity is not known. Base-call qualities are not available, and no considerably larger clone is one nucleotide away. This sample stems from a study of shared clonotypes between healthy human individuals (dated by TCRdb to about 2020). Broadly, across the study: The cohort comprised a couple of women and a few men aged 18 to 49 years. The study deeply sequenced blood TCR repertoires of about five healthy adults to estimate repertoire size and the extent of clonotype sharing between individuals. Libraries were prepared and TCR repertoires were sequenced by different laboratories using diverse techniques, in order to increase sequencing depth and limit assay-specific biases. Per donor, leukapheresis produced somewhere between about 0.8 and 9 billion PBMCs.

Using the deep immunoSEQ assay, TCR CDR3 regions were amplified from genomic DNA by multiplex PCR. Extracted genomic DNA from each cell subset was spread evenly across all wells of several immunoSEQ 96-well plates, with each plate serving as a replicate. For unsorted PBMC, around 0.3 ug genomic DNA, equal to 30,000 or so T cell genomes, was loaded into each replicate PCR. Unsorted PBMC genomic DNA was sequenced across ten immunoSEQ deep assay plates. Purified libraries were quantified with a Qubit 3.0 fluorometer, sized on a Bioanalyzer 2100, and re-quantified with the KAPA Library Quantification kit. Every immunoSEQ 96-well plate was sequenced on a separate single-read 150-cycle Illumina NextSeq 550 flow cell. For the original study's pipeline: The immunoSEQ output contained only junctional sequences without quality scores, so filtering could not match that applied to full-length reads. Sequences were annotated with PyIR, a Python wrapper for IgBLAST v1.9, and V/J genes and CDR3 were assigned using IMGT germline references. Any read was removed if the V/J assignment was weak (E-value above 1e-6), the CDR3 was missing, or the read contained stop codons, out-of-frame junctions, or ambiguous translated residues. V3J clonotypes were defined by identical inferred V gene, J gene, and CDR3 amino acid sequence. Percentage overlap between repertoires was computed as shared unique clonotypes divided by the size of the smaller repertoire. Richness of each repertoire was evaluated using RTK rarefaction, the Chao1 estimator, and Recon v2.1 estimates of unobserved clonotypes. Sourced from immuneACCESS, this table was stored by TCRdb with only in-frame sequences that have V and J called. A share of the clones is absent; for the studies checked, an unresolved V gene accounts for under half, and the remainder has no known explanation. V and J calls and clone size come straight from that table; D and trimming were deduced from the DNA. The sample table contains more than 400,000 clones; only one count was recorded for approximately 84% of them. 10% to 15% of the sample goes to the ten largest clones.

The donors were healthy, HIV-negative adults who had no recently reported acute infections or vaccinations. Every donor was a Caucasian adult living in Nashville, Tennessee, USA. In the unsorted samples, 70 million to 90 million PBMCs were counted, and genomic DNA was extracted using the QIAamp DNA Blood Mini kit. After blood collection by leukapheresis, PBMCs were isolated using Ficoll-Histopaque density gradient centrifugation and then cryopreserved in the vapor phase of liquid nitrogen. The junction carries 13 bases between V and J, which are trimmed by 4 bases and 1 base respectively. From the germline V gene (reference sequence), CDR1 is SGHNT and CDR2 is YYREEE. There are 15 amino acids in the CDR3, from cysteine to phenylalanine inclusive. Of all the DNA, just the CDR3 is kept, 45 bases in frame from base 1. Overall results and qualifications from the work: The genetic and exposure-history diversity represented was limited by the small number of donors. Pairwise subsampling led to the expectation that sequencing depth would affect the degree of clonotype sharing among donors. Sampling was restricted to blood, and TCR repertoires in tissue are likely to differ from TCR repertoires in blood.

The V gene is TRBV5-4 and the J gene is TRBJ2-3, with TRBD2 perhaps the D gene, on 5 matching bases. The source material was PBMCs. This receptor was identified in a woman in her thirties or forties in good health. Some clones in this sample may be carry-over from other donors' samples. CDR3 loop: CASSRIYSGTDTQYF. DNA sequence: TGTGCCAGCAGCCGAATTTATAGCGGCACAGATACGCAGTATTTT. Reference TRBV5-4 and TRBJ2-3 proteins supply the regions before and after the CDR3; the full variable domain is: ETGVTQSPTHLIKTRGQQVTLRCSSQSGHNTVSWYQQALGQGPQFIFQYYREEENGRGNFPPRFSGLQFPNYSSELNVNALELDDSALYLCASSRIYSGTDTQYFGPGTRLTVL.